The 12 T cell receptor beta chains presented below share a single source sample, sequenced in a study of shared clonotypes between healthy human individuals. The method was immunoSEQ multiplex PCR; TCRdb's version includes in-frame clones alone and lacks a portion of them. The repertoire holds under 2.5 million clones, with less than 95% as singletons. The sequenced sample consisted of naive CD4+ T cells from PBMCs. Indicated subset: CD45RA+ positively selected. All receptors come from a man aged 18-30 years in good health. Some clones in this sample may be carry-over from other donors' samples.

The rearrangement links TRBV9 to TRBJ2-5, with TRBD2 matching 7 bases. J gave up 5 bases and V 3 bases, and 10 bases lay outside the gene matches. The CDR3 covers 15 residues. Germline V gene data show CDR1 as SGDLS and CDR2 as YYNGEE. The DNA of the CDR3 is TGTGCCAGCAGCGCCCCGGGATCCGGGAGGGAGACCCAGTACTTC. Translating it yields CASSAPGSGRETQYF.

The chain employs TRBV7-9 and TRBJ1-1; weak D call: TRBD1 (6 bases). Germline-derived CDR1 and CDR2 are SEHNR and FQNEAQ (reference sequence). There are 15 residues in the CDR3. V gave up 4 bases and J gave up 0 bases, with 12 bases separating them. DNA for the CDR3: TGTGCCAGCAGCTCAAGGGGGGGAATGAACACTGAAGCTTTCTTT. Its protein is CASSSRGGMNTEAFF.

The genes are TRBV5-1 and TRBJ1-4; 8 bases map to TRBD1. Trimming took 4 bases from V and 2 from J; bases not matched to a gene: 13. The CDR3 has 18 residues. Germline CDR1 SGHRS, CDR2 YFSETQ. In DNA, the CDR3 is TGCGCCAGCAGCCCAGGAACCCGACAGGGGTCGACTAATGAAAAACTGTTTTTT. Translating gives CASSPGTRQGSTNEKLFF.

The chain combines TRBV28 with TRBJ2-7; 10 bases map to TRBD1. Germline loops: CDR1 MDHEN, CDR2 SYDVKM. J lost 2 bases, V lost 6 bases, and 7 bases had no gene match. The CDR3 length is 15 residues. CDR3 in amino acids: CASRTTGTGAYEQYF. CDR3 coding DNA: TGTGCCAGCAGAACGACCGGGACAGGGGCCTACGAGCAGTACTTC.

This clone was detected only once. The J gene is TRBJ2-7, the V gene TRBV28; D is unclear. Germline lookup yields CDR1 MDHEN and CDR2 SYDVKM. This CDR3 region has 15 residues. V dropped 6 bases and J dropped 0 bases, with 15 bases sitting between them. CDR3: CASSPQKGISYEQYF. The CDR3 DNA reads as TGTGCCAGCAGCCCCCAGAAGGGAATCTCCTACGAGCAGTACTTC.

The rearrangement links TRBV7-3 to TRBJ2-7; possibly TRBD1 or TRBD2 for D (6 bases each). V was pared by 2 bases and J by 2 bases, with 13 bases between. CDR3 size: 15 residues. Germline V lookup: CDR1 SGHTA, CDR2 FQGTGA. CDR3 sequence reads: CASSLGGGLTYEQYF. The CDR3 DNA is TGTGCCAGCAGCTTAGGTGGGGGGCTTACCTACGAGCAGTACTTC.

The V and J genes are TRBV13 and TRBJ1-1; 9 nucleotides match TRBD1. The CDR3 consists of 15 residues. The junction had 6 bases not matched to a gene; V was cut back by 4 bases and J by 3 bases. The germline V gene has CDR1 PRHDT and CDR2 FYEKMQ (reference sequence). The CDR3 spells CASSSSGQGHTEAFF. CDR3 nucleotide sequence: TGTGCCAGCAGCTCCTCGGGACAGGGCCACACTGAAGCTTTCTTT.

The rearrangement uses TRBV30 and TRBJ1-4; no clear D gene. The CDR3 consists of 13 residues. V lost 4 bases to trimming and J lost 8 bases, with 14 bases between them. CDR1 is GTSNPN, CDR2 SVGIG, per germline (reference sequence). CDR3 protein: CAWTTPGREKLFF. The DNA for the CDR3 is TGTGCCTGGACTACCCCGGGCCGAGAAAAACTGTTTTTT.

This sequence joins TRBV28 and TRBJ1-5; no clear D. V lost 7 bases and J 3 bases, leaving 22 bases between the germline ends. CDR3 length equals 17 residues. From germline, CDR1 is MDHEN and CDR2 SYDVKM. CDR3 protein: CASNPGALGTFNQPQHF. In DNA form, the CDR3 reads TGTGCCAGCAACCCGGGAGCGCTAGGCACTTTCAATCAGCCCCAGCATTTT.

The J gene is TRBJ2-1, the V gene TRBV12-5, with D maybe TRBD1 (6 bases). V was shortened by 4 bases and J by 8 bases, with 18 bases between the two germline ends. CDR3 length: 15 amino acids. Germline-derived CDR1 and CDR2 are LGHNT and FRNRAP. The CDR3 reads CASGSDRTLNDEQFF. As DNA, the CDR3 is TGTGCTAGTGGTTCAGACAGGACACTCAACGATGAGCAGTTCTTC.

This sequence joins TRBV7-7 and TRBJ2-7; D is possibly TRBD2 (6 bases). The CDR3 is made up of 18 amino acids. With 10 bases removed from V and 3 bases from J, the gap between germline ends came to 31 bases. Germline V gives CDR1 SSHAT, CDR2 FNYEAQ (reference sequence). In DNA form, the CDR3 reads TGTGCCAAATCCGACGCGGGGAGGCCCAACCTAAACCTCTACGAGCAGTACTTC. Translation gives CAKSDAGRPNLNLYEQYF.

Details on this clone: Other nucleotide sequences in the sample specify the same CDR3. The V and J genes are TRBV9 and TRBJ2-3, with 11 nucleotides matching TRBD2. The V and J ends lost 2 bases and 1 base, in that order; junction bases with no gene match: 6. This CDR3 contains 17 residues. The germline V gene encodes CDR1 SGDLS and CDR2 YYNGEE. CDR3: CASSVLAGGPGTDTQYF. In nucleotides, the CDR3 is TGTGCCAGCAGCGTCTTAGCGGGAGGGCCCGGCACAGATACGCAGTATTTT.